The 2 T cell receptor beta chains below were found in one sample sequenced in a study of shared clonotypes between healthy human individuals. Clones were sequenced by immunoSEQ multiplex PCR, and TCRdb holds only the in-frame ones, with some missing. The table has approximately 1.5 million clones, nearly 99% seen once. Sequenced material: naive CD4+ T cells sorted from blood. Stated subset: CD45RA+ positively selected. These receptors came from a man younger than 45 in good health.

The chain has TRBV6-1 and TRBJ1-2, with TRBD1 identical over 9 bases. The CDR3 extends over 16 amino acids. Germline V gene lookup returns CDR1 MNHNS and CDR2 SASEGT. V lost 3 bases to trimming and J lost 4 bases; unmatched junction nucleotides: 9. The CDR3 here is CASSEGTGGRGYGYTF. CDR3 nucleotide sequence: TGTGCCAGCAGTGAGGGAACAGGGGGCCGGGGCTATGGCTACACCTTC.

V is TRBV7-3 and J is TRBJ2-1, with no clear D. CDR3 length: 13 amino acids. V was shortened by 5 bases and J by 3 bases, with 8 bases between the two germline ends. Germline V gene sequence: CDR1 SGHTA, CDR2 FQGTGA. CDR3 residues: CASSPTDYNEQFF. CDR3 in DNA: TGTGCCAGCAGCCCCACGGACTACAATGAGCAGTTCTTC.